Listed below are T cell receptor beta chains from one sample, sequenced in a study of T cell responses to AZD1222 COVID-19 vaccine. The table came from immunoSEQ multiplex PCR; TCRdb's copy has only in-frame clones and leaves some out. Among roughly 150,000 clones listed, 85% to 95% were seen once. The material was peripheral blood, obtained on day 0 of AZD1222 vaccination. The receptors were sampled from an adult in good health. The CDR3 runs from the conserved cysteine through the conserved F or W. The D gene is left open where the match is weak.

j_call d_call v_call cdr3_aa
TRBJ1-2 - TRBV2 CASSEGDTDYGYTF
TRBJ2-7 TRBD1 TRBV29-1 CSVAPGQGLYEQYF
TRBJ1-2 TRBD1 TRBV28 CASSAGQGDGYTF
TRBJ1-5 - TRBV4-3 CASSQDRGRNNQPQHF
TRBJ2-4 - TRBV19 CASRLDYYDKNIQYF
TRBJ1-4 TRBD1 TRBV5-5 CASSSSGTGVGKLFF
TRBJ1-5 - TRBV28 CASSSTDRRNQPQHF
TRBJ1-1 - TRBV11-3 CASSLEGSRNTEAFF
TRBJ2-5 - TRBV3-1/TRBV3-2 CASSQDRLDQYF
TRBJ1-5 - TRBV6-2/TRBV6-3 CASSHGEGSQHF
TRBJ1-1 - TRBV19 CASSHREPFF
TRBJ2-7 TRBD1 TRBV6-5 CASSRATGHEQYF
TRBJ1-5 - TRBV18 CASSPTFNQPQHF
TRBJ1-1 TRBD1 TRBV19 CASNFQGANEAFF
TRBJ1-2 - TRBV24-1 CATSDQFYNYGYTF
TRBJ1-1 - TRBV4-2 CASSQGQGHTEAFF
TRBJ2-1 - TRBV24-1 CATSDSYRDHEQFF
TRBJ1-2 TRBD1 TRBV9 CASSNRQGVDYGYTF
TRBJ1-3 - TRBV20-1 CSASEGTGNTIYF
TRBJ2-2 - TRBV10-3 CAILPTSNTGELFF
TRBJ2-5 - TRBV5-1 CASSGGVRGETQYF
TRBJ2-5 TRBD2 TRBV7-2 CASSFSAGGPLVSETQYF
TRBJ1-2 - TRBV6-1 CASSERLQGHGYTF
TRBJ2-5 - TRBV5-1 CASSLAGHSLQETQYF